This is a list of T cell receptor beta chains from one sample in a study of blood T cells in healthy people across ages. In TCRdb, the 5' RACE reads were re-called with MiXCR into one record per CDR3 protein. Of some 850,000 distinct CDR3 sequences detected, roughly 26% appear once; the ten largest clones hold roughly 3.1%. These data were also filed under a second study, of T cells of mothers and their children.

Sequenced material: blood. Receptor source: a boy aged 10-17 years in good health. Each CDR3 is given without its conserved first and last residue. Fields, in order: D gene, J gene, V gene, CDR3 protein. A D gene is named only where the DNA matches it firmly.

NA,TRBJ1-3,TRBV27,ASSITPSGAGNTIY
TRBD2,TRBJ2-1,TRBV11-2,ASSSNPGLGRLNEQF
NA,TRBJ2-5,TRBV11-2,ASSLGSEIETQY
NA,TRBJ2-3,TRBV7-9,ASSRTTRADTQY
NA,TRBJ2-3,TRBV20-1,SATPRPSTDTQY
NA,TRBJ2-3,TRBV7-2,ASSLGAQSTDTQY
NA,TRBJ2-4,TRBV3-1,ASSPSAGVANIQY
NA,TRBJ2-1,TRBV12-3/TRBV12-4,ASSPWGQGQF
NA,TRBJ2-5,TRBV10-3,AISESGGQYQETQY
NA,NA,TRBV28,ASRSTGYEQY
NA,TRBJ1-6,TRBV5-1,ASSLDGQAAH
TRBD2,TRBJ2-5,TRBV9,ASGVAGGGSQETQY
NA,TRBJ2-7,TRBV27,ASSWKGSPTYEQY
NA,TRBJ2-5,TRBV28,ASSFRGGGETQY
NA,TRBJ1-4,TRBV28,ASTLGMVGAGNEKLF
TRBD1,TRBJ2-7,TRBV29-1,SVEDRVLSYEQY
NA,TRBJ2-1,TRBV12-5,ASGLVLGTKSSYNEQF
TRBD1,TRBJ2-7,TRBV10-3,AISSQGDRSYEQY
TRBD2,TRBJ2-1,TRBV7-2,ASSSRLAYEQF
NA,TRBJ2-5,TRBV5-1,ASSLVLSLQETQY
NA,TRBJ2-7,TRBV15,ATSRVFVYEQY
TRBD2,TRBJ2-3,TRBV4-2,ASSQETGGAGDTQY
NA,TRBJ2-1,TRBV18,ASSPPGRPGYNEQF
TRBD1,TRBJ2-3,TRBV4-3,ASSQLQGQGADTQY
TRBD2,TRBJ2-5,TRBV20-1,SARLSSGGAKTQY
NA,TRBJ2-1,TRBV12-5,ASGLVQSGAINEQF
NA,TRBJ2-2,TRBV12-3/TRBV12-4,ASNPSQGSPTGELF
NA,TRBJ1-4,TRBV4-1,ASSPRGGATNEKLF
NA,TRBJ1-1,TRBV20-1,SGQQADTEAF
NA,TRBJ2-2,TRBV6-6,ASSSSRGQIDGELF
TRBD2,TRBJ2-1,TRBV6-5,AGRRGGTNEQF
TRBD2,TRBJ2-3,TRBV6-1,ASIEGTSGVDTQY
NA,TRBJ2-2,TRBV7-6,ASSLESTGELF
NA,NA,TRBV20-1,SARDWAQAYNEQF
TRBD2,TRBJ2-3,TRBV5-1,ASSLEQAGGADTQY
NA,TRBJ1-1,TRBV12-3/TRBV12-4,ASSLGPGTEAF
NA,TRBJ1-2,TRBV20-1,SARAGAGYT
TRBD1,TRBJ1-5,TRBV20-1,SASSRTGNNQPQH
NA,TRBJ2-5,TRBV5-6,ASSPRVEDETQY
NA,TRBJ1-1,TRBV7-2,ASSSMGRGGTEAF
NA,TRBJ1-1,TRBV29-1,SLANRAAEAF
NA,TRBJ2-2,TRBV5-1,ASSFQNGELF
TRBD2,TRBJ2-5,TRBV7-2,ASSLGSRGGQETQY
TRBD2,TRBJ2-5,TRBV2,ASSLLAGQGPGTQY
NA,NA,TRBV6-1,AGSSRVDSASEQY
TRBD2,TRBJ2-3,TRBV2,ASSEEGLAFTDTQY
NA,TRBJ1-4,TRBV2,ASTQRAGENEKLF
NA,TRBJ1-2,TRBV3-1,ASSLMGPLNYGYT
NA,TRBJ1-3,TRBV6-6,ASSYGGPGNTIY